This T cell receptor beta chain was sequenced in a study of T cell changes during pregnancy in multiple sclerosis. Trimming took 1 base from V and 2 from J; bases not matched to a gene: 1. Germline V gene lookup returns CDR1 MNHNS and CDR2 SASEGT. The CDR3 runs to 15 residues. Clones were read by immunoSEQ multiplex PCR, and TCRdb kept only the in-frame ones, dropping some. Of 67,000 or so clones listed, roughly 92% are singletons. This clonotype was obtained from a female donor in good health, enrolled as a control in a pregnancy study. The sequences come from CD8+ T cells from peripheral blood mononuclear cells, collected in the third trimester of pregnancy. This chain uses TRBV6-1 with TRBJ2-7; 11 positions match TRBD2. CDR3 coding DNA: TGTGCCAGCAGTGAAGGACTAGCGGGGACCTACGAGCAGTACTTC. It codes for CASSEGLAGTYEQYF.